This T cell receptor beta chain was documented in a study of OX40 agonist ivuxolimab in advanced cancers. Looking at the study overall: Ivuxolimab is a fully human IgG2 antibody that activates OX40 (CD134). Study-wide results and limits: CD4+ and CD8+ blood T cells expanded clonally by week 6 at 0.1 to 3.0 mg/kg. CD8+ T cells averaged more expanded clones than CD4+.

Excluded were patients having autoimmune disease history or systemic immunosuppression. As for this clone: No antigen is known for it.

Here immunoSEQ multiplex PCR was the method, and the copy in TCRdb shows in-frame clones only, minus some. The sample contains around 63,000 clones, 85% to 90% of which appear only once. Germline V lookup: CDR1 SGHTA, CDR2 FQGNSA. This CDR3 is built from 18 residues. J lost 0 bases, V lost 4 bases, and 7 bases had no gene match. This sequence joins TRBV7-2 and TRBJ2-1; 12 nucleotides align to TRBD2. This specimen was CD4+ or CD8+ T cells sorted from blood, taken in a trial of the OX40 agonist ivuxolimab. The sequence was collected from an adult with an advanced solid tumor such as melanoma, head and neck, liver or kidney cancer. The CDR3 sequence is CASSSGTSGRGSYNEQFF. The CDR3 DNA follows: TGTGCCAGCAGCTCCGGGACTAGCGGGCGTGGCTCCTACAATGAGCAGTTCTTC.